The TCR beta chain under discussion was sequenced for a study of blood T cell repertoires in COVID-19. Whole-study context: COVID-19 samples collected from the United States, Italy and Spain covered acute and convalescent phases. From T cells, B-cell-depleted T cells, or PBMCs came the material, which was cDNA or gDNA.

Germline lookup yields CDR1 SGHRS and CDR2 YFSETQ. The trim removed 8 bases at V and 0 bases at J, leaving 7 bases unmatched. The CDR3 consists of 15 residues. Authors' methods: Scientists estimated how many nucleated cells there were by amplifying reference gene primers. This table comes from immunoSEQ multiplex PCR, and its TCRdb copy is limited to in-frame clones, with some not included. The V and J calls and clone size are taken from that table; D and trimming were inferred from the DNA. The sample contains 120,000 to 150,000 clones, roughly 84% of which appear only once. The sequence was collected from a woman aged 45-65 years in a cohort sampled during active or convalescent COVID-19. The source material was peripheral blood. V and J are TRBV5-1 and TRBJ1-3; the match to TRBD1 covers 8 bases. The CDR3 reads CASRTGQSSGNTIYF. The CDR3 region has the DNA TGCGCCAGTAGGACAGGGCAGAGCTCTGGAAACACCATATATTTT.